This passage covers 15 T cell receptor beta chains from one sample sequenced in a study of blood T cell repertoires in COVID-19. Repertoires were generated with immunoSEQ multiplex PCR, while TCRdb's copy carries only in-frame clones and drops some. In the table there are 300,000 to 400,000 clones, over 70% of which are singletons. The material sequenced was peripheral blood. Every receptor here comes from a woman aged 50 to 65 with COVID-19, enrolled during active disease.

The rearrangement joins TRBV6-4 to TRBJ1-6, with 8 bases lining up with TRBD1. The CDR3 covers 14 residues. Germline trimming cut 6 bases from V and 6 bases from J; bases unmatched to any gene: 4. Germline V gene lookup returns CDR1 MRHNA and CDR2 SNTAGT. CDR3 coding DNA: TGTGCCAGCAGCGGACAGGGCTTTAATTCACCCCTCCACTTT. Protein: CASSGQGFNSPLHF.

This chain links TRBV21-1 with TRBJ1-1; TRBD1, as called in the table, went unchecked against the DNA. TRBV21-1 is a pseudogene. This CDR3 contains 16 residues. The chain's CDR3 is CASSPSGQGMNTEAFF. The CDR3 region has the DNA TGTGCCAGCAGCCCGAGCGGACAGGGGATGAACACTGAAGCTTTCTTT.

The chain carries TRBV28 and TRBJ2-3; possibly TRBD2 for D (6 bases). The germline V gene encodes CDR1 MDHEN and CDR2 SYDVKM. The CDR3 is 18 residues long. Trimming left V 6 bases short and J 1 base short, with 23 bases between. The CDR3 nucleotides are TGTGCCAGCAGCATACGGGACGGATTCTCTAGCGGCACAGATACGCAGTATTTT. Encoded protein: CASSIRDGFSSGTDTQYF.

CDR3 sequence reads: CASSSDISYEQYF. The CDR3 DNA follows: TGCGCCAGCAGCTCGGACATTTCCTACGAGCAGTACTTC. The rearrangement uses TRBV5-1 and TRBJ2-7; D perhaps matches TRBD1 (5 bases). This CDR3 contains 13 residues. V was clipped by 3 bases and J by 1 base, with 8 bases between them. The germline V gene has CDR1 SGHRS and CDR2 YFSETQ.

CDR3 nucleotide sequence: TGTGCCAGCAGCTTAGGGGGCAGGGGCCGGGGCACAGATACGCAGTATTTT. This sequence encodes CASSLGGRGRGTDTQYF. This chain links TRBV7-2 with TRBJ2-3; a weak D match, TRBD1 (6 bases). The ends were cut back, 1 base at V and 1 base at J, with 15 bases in the middle. There are 17 residues in the CDR3. Germline V CDR1 and CDR2: SGHTA, FQGNSA.

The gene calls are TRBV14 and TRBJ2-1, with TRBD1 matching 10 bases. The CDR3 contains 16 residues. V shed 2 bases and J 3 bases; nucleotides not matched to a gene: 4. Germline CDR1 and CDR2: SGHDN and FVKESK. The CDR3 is CASSQLGTGDYNEQFF. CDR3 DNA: TGTGCCAGCAGCCAATTAGGGACAGGGGACTACAATGAGCAGTTCTTC. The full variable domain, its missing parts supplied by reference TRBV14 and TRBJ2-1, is EAGVTQFPSHSVIEKGQTVTLRCDPISGHDNLYWYRRVMGKEIKFLLHFVKESKQDESGMPNNRFLAERTGGTYSTLKVQPAELEDSGVYFCASSQLGTGDYNEQFFGPGTRLTVL.

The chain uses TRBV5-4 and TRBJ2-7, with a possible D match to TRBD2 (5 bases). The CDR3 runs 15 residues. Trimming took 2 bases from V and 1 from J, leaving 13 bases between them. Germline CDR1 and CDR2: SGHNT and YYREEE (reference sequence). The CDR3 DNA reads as TGTGCCAGCAGCTTAGCCCCAGCGGCTTCCTACGAGCAGTACTTC. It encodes CASSLAPAASYEQYF.

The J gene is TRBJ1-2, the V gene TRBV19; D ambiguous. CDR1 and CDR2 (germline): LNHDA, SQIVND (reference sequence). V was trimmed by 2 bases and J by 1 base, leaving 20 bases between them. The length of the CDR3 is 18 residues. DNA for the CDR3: TGTGCCAGTAGTATACCCACCTTAGCGGGAAGGGTTAACTATGGCTACACCTTC. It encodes CASSIPTLAGRVNYGYTF.

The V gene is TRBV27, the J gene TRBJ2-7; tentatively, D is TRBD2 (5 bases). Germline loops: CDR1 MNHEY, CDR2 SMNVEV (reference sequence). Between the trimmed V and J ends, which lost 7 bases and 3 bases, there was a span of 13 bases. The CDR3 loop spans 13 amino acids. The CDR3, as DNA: TGTGCCAGCAATCCCCGGGGTAACTACGAGCAGTACTTC. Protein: CASNPRGNYEQYF.

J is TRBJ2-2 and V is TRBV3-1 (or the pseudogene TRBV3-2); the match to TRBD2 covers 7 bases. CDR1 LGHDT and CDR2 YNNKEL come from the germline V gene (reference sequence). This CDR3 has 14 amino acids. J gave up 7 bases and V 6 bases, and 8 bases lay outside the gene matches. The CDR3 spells CASRGGRRIGELFF. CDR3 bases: TGTGCCAGCAGAGGCGGGAGAAGGATCGGGGAGCTGTTTTTT.

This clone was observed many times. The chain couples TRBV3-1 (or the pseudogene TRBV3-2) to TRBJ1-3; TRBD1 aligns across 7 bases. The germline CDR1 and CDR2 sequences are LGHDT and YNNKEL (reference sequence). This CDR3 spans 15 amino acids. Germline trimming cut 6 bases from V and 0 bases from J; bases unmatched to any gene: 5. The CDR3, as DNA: TGTGCCAGCAGTCGGACAGGTATCTCTGGAAACACCATATATTTT. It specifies CASSRTGISGNTIYF.

The CDR3 coding sequence is TGTGCCAGCGCGGGGAGTGGAACTAACTATGGCTACACCTTC. Translation: CASAGSGTNYGYTF. The J gene is TRBJ1-2, the V gene TRBV2; D is undetermined. The CDR3 consists of 14 residues. CDR1 SNHLY and CDR2 FYNNEI come from the germline V gene. V lost 8 bases, J lost 0 bases, and 13 bases lay in between.

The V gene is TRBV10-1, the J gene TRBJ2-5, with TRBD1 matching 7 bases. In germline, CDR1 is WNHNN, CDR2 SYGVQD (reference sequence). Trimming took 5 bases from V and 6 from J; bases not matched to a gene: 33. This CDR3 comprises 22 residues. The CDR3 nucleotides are TGCGCCAGCAGTCCCGAGCCCCTCTCCCCCGGCGGGCTCCGGACAGGTAGCAAGACCCAGTACTTC. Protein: CASSPEPLSPGGLRTGSKTQYF.

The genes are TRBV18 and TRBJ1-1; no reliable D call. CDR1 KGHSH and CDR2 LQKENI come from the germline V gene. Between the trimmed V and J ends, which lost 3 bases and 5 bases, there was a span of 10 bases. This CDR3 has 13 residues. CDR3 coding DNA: TGTGCCAGCTCACCGGGCCGAGGGACTGAAGCTTTCTTT. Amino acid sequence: CASSPGRGTEAFF.

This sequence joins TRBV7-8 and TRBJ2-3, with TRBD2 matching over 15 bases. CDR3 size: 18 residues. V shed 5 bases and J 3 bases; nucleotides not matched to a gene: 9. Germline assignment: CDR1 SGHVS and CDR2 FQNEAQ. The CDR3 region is CASSAPSGTSGRTDTQYF. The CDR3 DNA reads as TGTGCCAGCAGCGCCCCCTCGGGGACTAGCGGGAGGACAGATACGCAGTATTTT.